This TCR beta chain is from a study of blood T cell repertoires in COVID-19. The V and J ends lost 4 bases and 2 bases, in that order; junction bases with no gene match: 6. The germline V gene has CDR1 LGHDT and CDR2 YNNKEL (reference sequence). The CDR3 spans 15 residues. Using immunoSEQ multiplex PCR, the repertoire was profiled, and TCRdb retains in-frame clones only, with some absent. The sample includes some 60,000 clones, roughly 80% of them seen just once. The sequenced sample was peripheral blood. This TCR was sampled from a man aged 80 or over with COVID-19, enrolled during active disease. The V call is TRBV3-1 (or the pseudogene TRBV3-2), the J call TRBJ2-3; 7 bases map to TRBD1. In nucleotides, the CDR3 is TGTGCCAGCAGCCCAACCGGGACAGTCACAGATACGCAGTATTTT. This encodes CASSPTGTVTDTQYF.